Below are 12 T cell receptor beta chains sequenced from a single sample in a study of control samples from healthy donors and cancer patients. The data were produced by immunoSEQ multiplex PCR, yet TCRdb's version contains in-frame clones alone and is incomplete. This sample carries 95,000 to 150,000 clones, more than 75% of them seen once, and the ten largest clones take 9.5% to 13%. The sequencing input was blood. The receptors were sampled from a man aged 30-40 years in good health.

On this clone: One end of the junction does not line up with germline, which may come from a read error. The same CDR3 arises from other DNA sequences in this sample as well. This sequence joins TRBV12-3 or TRBV12-4 and TRBJ1-6, with 8 positions matching TRBD1. This CDR3 spans 12 amino acids. Here the CDR3 DNA reads TGCGCCAGCCAGGGGGCGCGTTCACCCCTCCACTTT. Its protein product is CASQGARSPLHF.

This chain uses TRBV28 with TRBJ2-1; D gene unclear. Germline V CDR1 and CDR2: MDHEN, SYDVKM. V lost 4 bases and J 9 bases, leaving 10 bases between the germline ends. This CDR3 comprises 12 residues. As DNA, the CDR3 is TGTGCCAGCAGTTCCGAGGTGGTTGAGCAGTTCTTC. Translation gives CASSSEVVEQFF.

The chain carries TRBV6-5 and TRBJ2-7; perhaps TRBD1 as D (7 bases). This CDR3 comprises 14 residues. The V end was cut by 10 bases, the J end by 0 bases, with 16 bases between. Germline CDR1 and CDR2: MNHEY and SVGAGI. As DNA, the CDR3 is TGTGCCACCGCGGATCAGGGGGGCTCCTACGAGCAGTACTTC. Encoded protein: CATADQGGSYEQYF.

The chain links TRBV7-7 to TRBJ2-5, with unresolved D. V was pared by 2 bases and J by 1 base, with 5 bases between. Germline V lookup: CDR1 SSHAT, CDR2 FNYEAQ (reference sequence). The CDR3 length is 13 residues. CDR3 sequence reads: CASSLYSQETQYF. CDR3 bases: TGTGCCAGCAGCTTATACAGCCAAGAGACCCAGTACTTC. Full variable domain (missing parts from reference TRBV7-7 and TRBJ2-5): GAGVSQSPRYKVTKRGQDVTLRCDPISSHATLYWYQQALGQGPEFLTYFNYEAQPDKSGLPSDRFSAERPEGSISTLTIQRTEQRDSAMYRCASSLYSQETQYFGPGTRLLVL.

V gene TRBV18 combines with J gene TRBJ2-6, with 8 bases lining up with TRBD1. V shed 1 base and J 0 bases; nucleotides not matched to a gene: 5. CDR1 is KGHSH, CDR2 LQKENI, per germline. The CDR3 spans 18 residues. The CDR3 protein is CASSPRGQAFSGANVLTF. The CDR3 DNA sequence: TGTGCCAGCTCACCACGGGGACAGGCGTTCTCTGGGGCCAACGTCCTGACTTTC.

The genes are TRBV7-3 and TRBJ2-2, with TRBD1 matching 8 bases. In germline, CDR1 is SGHTA, CDR2 FQGTGA. This CDR3 is built from 16 residues. The J segment lost 4 bases and the V segment lost 5 bases, leaving 9 bases of the junction unmatched. The chain's CDR3 is CASSQQPTGATGELFF. In nucleotides, the CDR3 is TGTGCCAGCAGCCAACAACCGACAGGGGCCACCGGGGAGCTGTTTTTT.

The rearrangement links TRBV27 to TRBJ2-1; 9 bases map to TRBD1. Germline CDR1 reads MNHEY; CDR2 reads SMNVEV (reference sequence). V was pared by 8 bases and J by 7 bases, with 15 bases of the junction left unmatched. The CDR3 is 16 residues long. CDR3: CASRSLRDRVRNEQFF. The CDR3 region has the DNA TGTGCCAGCCGATCTCTTCGGGACAGGGTAAGGAATGAGCAGTTCTTC.

This chain links TRBV7-9 with TRBJ1-1, with TRBD1 as a possible D gene (5 bases). Trimming stripped 0 bases from V and 7 bases from J, with 9 bases between. The CDR3 runs to 13 residues. Germline CDR1 reads SEHNR; CDR2 reads FQNEAQ (reference sequence). The CDR3 here is CASSLARENEAFF. The CDR3 nucleotides are TGTGCCAGCAGCTTAGCCAGGGAGAATGAAGCTTTCTTT.

This clone was observed once. The V gene is TRBV29-1, the J gene TRBJ2-3; either TRBD1 or TRBD2 may supply D (6 bases each). CDR1 and CDR2 from the germline V gene are SQVTM and ANQGSEA. Trimming pared 5 bases from V and 0 bases from J, leaving 15 bases between. The CDR3 is 15 amino acids. This chain's CDR3 is CSVYARGRSTDTQYF. The CDR3 DNA reads as TGCAGCGTTTATGCCCGGGGGCGAAGCACAGATACGCAGTATTTT.

This rearrangement joins TRBV5-6 to TRBJ1-1, with 9 bases lining up with TRBD1. The CDR3 is 13 amino acids. The germline CDR1 and CDR2 sequences are SGHDT and YYEEEE. J lost 5 bases, V lost 7 bases, and 6 bases had no gene match. The CDR3 bases are TGTGCCAGCCGCAGGACAGGGGAAACTGAAGCTTTCTTT. It translates to CASRRTGETEAFF.

The chain couples TRBV4-1 to TRBJ2-7; 10 nucleotides align to TRBD1. Trimming removed 4 bases from V and 7 bases from J; junction bases left unmatched: 10. Germline V gene data show CDR1 as MGHRA and CDR2 as YSYEKL. The CDR3 loop spans 15 amino acids. The CDR3 bases are TGCGCCAGCAGCCCCTCCGGGACAGGGGCGGGGGAGCAGTACTTC. Amino acid sequence: CASSPSGTGAGEQYF.

The chain carries TRBV2 and TRBJ1-5; D uncertain. Germline CDR1 reads SNHLY; CDR2 reads FYNNEI. The CDR3 is 14 residues long. V shed 3 bases and J shed 0 bases, with 6 bases lying between them. CDR3 in DNA: TGTGCCAGCAGTGAGGAGTATAGCAATCAGCCCCAGCATTTT. Translating it yields CASSEEYSNQPQHF. Looking up the rest from reference TRBV2 and TRBJ1-5 gives the full variable domain: EPEVTQTPSHQVTQMGQEVILRCVPISNHLYFYWYRQILGQKVEFLVSFYNNEISEKSEIFDDQFSVERPDGSNFTLKIRSTKLEDSAMYFCASSEEYSNQPQHFGDGTRLSIL.